This T cell receptor (beta chain) was sequenced during a study of blood T cell repertoires in COVID-19. The CDR3 consists of 13 residues. The germline gives CDR1 SGHNT, CDR2 YENEEA. V gave up 3 bases and J gave up 7 bases, with 10 bases separating them. This clone has just a few counts. Sequencing was performed with immunoSEQ multiplex PCR; in TCRdb, only in-frame clones are kept and a portion is missing. Here the sample spans roughly 57,000 clones, about three quarters being singletons. This sequence originates from a man in his 70s with active or convalescent COVID-19. The chain has TRBV11-3 and TRBJ1-3; possibly TRBD1 for D (6 bases). Sequencing was performed on peripheral blood. The DNA for the CDR3 is TGTGCCAGCAGCTTTACAGGGAGTAACACCATATATTTT. This codes for CASSFTGSNTIYF.